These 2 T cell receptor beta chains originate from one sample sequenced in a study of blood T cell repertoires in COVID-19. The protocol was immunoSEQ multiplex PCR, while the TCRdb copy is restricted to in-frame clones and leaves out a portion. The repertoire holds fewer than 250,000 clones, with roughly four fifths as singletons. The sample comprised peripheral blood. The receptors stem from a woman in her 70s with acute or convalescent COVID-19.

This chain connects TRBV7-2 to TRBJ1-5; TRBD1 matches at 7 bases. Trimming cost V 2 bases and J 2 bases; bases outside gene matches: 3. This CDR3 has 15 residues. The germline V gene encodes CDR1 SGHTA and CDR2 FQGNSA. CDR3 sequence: CASSLNRGGNQPQHF. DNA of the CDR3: TGTGCCAGCAGCTTAAACAGGGGTGGCAATCAGCCCCAGCATTTT.

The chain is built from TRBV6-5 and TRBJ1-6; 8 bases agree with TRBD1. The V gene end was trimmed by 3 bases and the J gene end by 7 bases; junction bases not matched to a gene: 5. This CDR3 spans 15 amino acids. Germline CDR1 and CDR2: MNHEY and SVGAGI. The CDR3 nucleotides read TGTGCCAGCAGTTATATGGACAGGGCAAATTCACCCCTCCACTTT. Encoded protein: CASSYMDRANSPLHF.